This T cell receptor beta chain was sequenced in a study of shared clonotypes between healthy human individuals. The wider study: In total, the donors were a couple of women and three men aged 18 to 49. Three plates were used per donor for CD4 naive, three for CD4 memory, two for CD8 naive and one for CD8 memory. Study outcomes and limitations: Relative to their counterparts shared across all four donors, non-shared clonotypes exhibited diminished generation probabilities.

Only in-frame clones appear in the TCRdb table, and some are missing; sequencing was by immunoSEQ multiplex PCR. The table includes about 1 million clones, approximately 68% detected once. A split of CD4+ cells into CD45RA+ naive and CD45RA-negative memory subsets was performed. The count of this clone is one. Its antigen is still unknown. CDR3 size: 12 residues. Trimming took 4 bases from V and 5 from J, leaving 8 bases between them. The germline V gene encodes CDR1 MNHEY and CDR2 SVGAGI. V and J are TRBV6-5 and TRBJ1-2; weak D call: TRBD1 (6 bases). The TCR comes from a man aged 18-30 years in good health. Sequenced material: memory CD4+ T cells sorted from blood. Subset meaning: CD45RA-negative fraction. This CDR3 is CASSSQGYGYTF. The CDR3 bases are TGTGCCAGCAGTTCACAGGGTTATGGCTACACCTTC.